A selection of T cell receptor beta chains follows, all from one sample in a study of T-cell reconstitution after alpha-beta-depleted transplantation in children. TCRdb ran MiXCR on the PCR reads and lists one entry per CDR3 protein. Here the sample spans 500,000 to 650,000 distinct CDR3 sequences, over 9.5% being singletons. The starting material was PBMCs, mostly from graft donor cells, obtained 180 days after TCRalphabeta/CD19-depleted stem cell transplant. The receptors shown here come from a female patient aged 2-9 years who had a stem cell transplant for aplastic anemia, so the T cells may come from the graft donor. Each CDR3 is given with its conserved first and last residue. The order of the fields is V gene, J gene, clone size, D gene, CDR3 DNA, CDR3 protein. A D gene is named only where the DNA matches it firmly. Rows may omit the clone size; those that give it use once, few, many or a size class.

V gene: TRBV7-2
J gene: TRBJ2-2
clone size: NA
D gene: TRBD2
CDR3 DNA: TGTGCCAGCAGAGCACAGCTAGCGGACTCCGGGGAGCTGTTTTTT
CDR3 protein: CASRAQLADSGELFF

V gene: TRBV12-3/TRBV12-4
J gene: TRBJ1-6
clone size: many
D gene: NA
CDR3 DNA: TGTGCCAGCAGTTTCGTACGGGGCGATTCACCCCTCCACTTT
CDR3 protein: CASSFVRGDSPLHF

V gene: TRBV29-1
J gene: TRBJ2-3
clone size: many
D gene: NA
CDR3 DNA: TGCAGCGTTGAAAGGGCAGGGGCAGATACGCAGTATTTT
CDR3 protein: CSVERAGADTQYF

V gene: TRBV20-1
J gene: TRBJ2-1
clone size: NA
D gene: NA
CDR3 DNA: TGCAGTGCTAGAAGGCCCCGAGGGAATGAGCAGTTCTTC
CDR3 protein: CSARRPRGNEQFF

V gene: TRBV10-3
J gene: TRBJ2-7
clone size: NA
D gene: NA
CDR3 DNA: TGTGCCATCAGTCCCTATGATGCCATCCACGAGCAGTACTTC
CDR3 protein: CAISPYDAIHEQYF

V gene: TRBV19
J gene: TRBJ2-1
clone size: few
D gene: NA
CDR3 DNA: TGTGCCAGTAGCCCGGGACATAACTCCAATGAGCAGTTCTTC
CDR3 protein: CASSPGHNSNEQFF

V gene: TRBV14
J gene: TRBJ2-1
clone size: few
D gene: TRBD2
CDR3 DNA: TGTGCCAGCAGCCAAATTGGACTAGCGGGAGGGAAGATCTACAATGAGCAGTTCTTC
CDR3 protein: CASSQIGLAGGKIYNEQFF

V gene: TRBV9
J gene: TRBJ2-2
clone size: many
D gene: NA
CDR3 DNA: TGTGCCAGCAGCGTAGGGGTGGGTACGAACACCGGGGAGCTGTTTTTT
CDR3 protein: CASSVGVGTNTGELFF

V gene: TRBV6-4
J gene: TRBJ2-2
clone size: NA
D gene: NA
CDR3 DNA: TGTGCCAGCAGTGCCGCTCGGGGCACCGGGGAGCTGTTTTTT
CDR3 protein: CASSAARGTGELFF

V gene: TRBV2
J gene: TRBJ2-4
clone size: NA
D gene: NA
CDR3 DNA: TGTGCCAGCAGTGACAGGGGTTCAAAAAACATTCAGTACTTC
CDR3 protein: CASSDRGSKNIQYF

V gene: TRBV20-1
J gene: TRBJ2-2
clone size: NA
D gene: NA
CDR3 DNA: TGCAGTGCTAGAGAGAGCTCCGGGACCTCCTTGACCGGGGAGCTGTTTTTT
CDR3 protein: CSARESSGTSLTGELFF

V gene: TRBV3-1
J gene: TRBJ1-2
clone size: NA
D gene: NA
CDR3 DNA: TGTGCCAGCAGCGATTACCGGGACCCACCCTATGGCTACACCTTC
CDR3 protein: CASSDYRDPPYGYTF

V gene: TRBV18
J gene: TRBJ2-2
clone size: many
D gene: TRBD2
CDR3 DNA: TGTGCCAGCTCACCACCGGGACTAGCGTACACCGGGGAGCTGTTTTTT
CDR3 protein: CASSPPGLAYTGELFF

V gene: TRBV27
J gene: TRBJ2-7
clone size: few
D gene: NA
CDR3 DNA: TGTGCCAGCAGTCTGCGGCGGACACCCAACTATCAGCAGTACTTC
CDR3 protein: CASSLRRTPNYQQYF

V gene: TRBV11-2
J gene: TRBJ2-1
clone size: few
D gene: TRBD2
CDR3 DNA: TGTGCCAGCAGCTTACGAGGAGTTAGCGGGAGCTCCTACAATGAGCAGTTCTTC
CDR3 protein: CASSLRGVSGSSYNEQFF

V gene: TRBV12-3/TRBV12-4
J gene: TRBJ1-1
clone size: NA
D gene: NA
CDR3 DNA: TGTGCCAGCAGTTTAGCTCTAACAGGGAACACTGAAGCTTTCTTT
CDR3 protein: CASSLALTGNTEAFF

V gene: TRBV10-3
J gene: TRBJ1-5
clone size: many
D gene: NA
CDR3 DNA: TGTGCCACCGAGGGCGGCCCGGGGGCGAAGGTTGGCAGCAATCAGCCCCAGCATTTT
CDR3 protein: CATEGGPGAKVGSNQPQHF

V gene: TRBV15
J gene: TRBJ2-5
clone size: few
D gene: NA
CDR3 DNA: TGTGCCACCAGCAGACTCCTAGTACAGGAACCCTTTGGGACCCAGTACTTC
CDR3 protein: CATSRLLVQEPFGTQYF

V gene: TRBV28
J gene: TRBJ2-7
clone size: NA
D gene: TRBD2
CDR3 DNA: TGTGCCAGCAGTGCTCGGCCGGGACTAGCGGGGGCCTCCTACGAGCAGTACTTC
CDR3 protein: CASSARPGLAGASYEQYF

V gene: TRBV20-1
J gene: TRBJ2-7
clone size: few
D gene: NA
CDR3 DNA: TGCAGTGCCCTCCGATTACAGGGCTACGAGCAGTACTTC
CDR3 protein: CSALRLQGYEQYF

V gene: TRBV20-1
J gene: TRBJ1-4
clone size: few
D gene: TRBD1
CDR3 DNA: TGCAGTGCTTCCCGGGACAGATGGAATGAAAAACTGTTTTTT
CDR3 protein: CSASRDRWNEKLFF

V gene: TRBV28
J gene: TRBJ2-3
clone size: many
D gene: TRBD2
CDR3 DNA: TGTGCCAGCACTACTAGCGGGGTTTACACAGATACGCAGTATTTT
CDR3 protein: CASTTSGVYTDTQYF

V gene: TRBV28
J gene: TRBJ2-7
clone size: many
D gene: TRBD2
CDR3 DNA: TGTGCCAGCACCCCAGGTCTAGCGGCCCTTTGGGAGCAGTACTTC
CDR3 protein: CASTPGLAALWEQYF

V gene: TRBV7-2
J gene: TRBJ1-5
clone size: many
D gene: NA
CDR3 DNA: TGTGCCAGCAGCTCACCGGACAGTTTAGGCAATCAGCCCCAGCATTTT
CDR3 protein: CASSSPDSLGNQPQHF

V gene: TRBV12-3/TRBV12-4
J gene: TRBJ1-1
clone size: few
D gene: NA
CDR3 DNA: TGTGCCAGCAGTTTACCCGGCCGTAGTATGAACACTGAAGCTTTCTTT
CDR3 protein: CASSLPGRSMNTEAFF

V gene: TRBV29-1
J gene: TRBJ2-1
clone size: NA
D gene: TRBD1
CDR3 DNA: TGCAGCGTCGAGGACAGGGTTGGCAATGAGCAGTTCTTC
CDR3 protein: CSVEDRVGNEQFF

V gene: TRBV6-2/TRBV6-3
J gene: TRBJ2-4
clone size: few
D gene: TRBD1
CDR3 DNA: TGTGCCAGCAGCCCCCCCGGGACAGGGGTAAACATTCAGTACTTC
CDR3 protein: CASSPPGTGVNIQYF

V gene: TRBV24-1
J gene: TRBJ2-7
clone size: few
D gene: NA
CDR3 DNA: TGTGCCACCAGTGATTACGGCGACGAGCAGTACTTC
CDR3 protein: CATSDYGDEQYF

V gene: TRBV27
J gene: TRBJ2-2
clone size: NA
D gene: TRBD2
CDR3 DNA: TGTGCCAGCAGTTTTAAGGGTCGGGGGGCGAACACCGGGGAGCTGTTTTTT
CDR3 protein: CASSFKGRGANTGELFF